This T cell receptor (beta chain) was observed in a study of PD-1 blockade in mismatch repair-deficient tumors. Germline-derived CDR1 and CDR2 are SGHTA and FQGNSA. The CDR3 sequence is 16 residues long. V lost 5 bases to trimming and J lost 3 bases; unmatched junction nucleotides: 8. All patients were mismatch repair deficient, assessed by either PCR or immunohistochemistry. TCRs were sequenced from a few patients responding to pembrolizumab. Repertoires were generated with immunoSEQ multiplex PCR, while TCRdb's copy carries only in-frame clones and drops some. The sample shows around 100,000 clones, about three quarters of them seen only once. General study results and limits: After pembrolizumab, tumor-resident clones rose rapidly, then generally contracted before radiologic responses.

In regard to this clone: Its antigen is currently unknown.

Specimen: peripheral blood, collected 60 weeks after starting pembrolizumab. This sequence originates from an adult with mismatch repair-deficient cancer. The chain uses TRBV7-2 and TRBJ1-4, with TRBD1 matching 8 bases. In DNA, the CDR3 is TGTGCCAGCAGCCCGACAGGGGCCATACCTAATGAAAAACTGTTTTTT. Translation: CASSPTGAIPNEKLFF.